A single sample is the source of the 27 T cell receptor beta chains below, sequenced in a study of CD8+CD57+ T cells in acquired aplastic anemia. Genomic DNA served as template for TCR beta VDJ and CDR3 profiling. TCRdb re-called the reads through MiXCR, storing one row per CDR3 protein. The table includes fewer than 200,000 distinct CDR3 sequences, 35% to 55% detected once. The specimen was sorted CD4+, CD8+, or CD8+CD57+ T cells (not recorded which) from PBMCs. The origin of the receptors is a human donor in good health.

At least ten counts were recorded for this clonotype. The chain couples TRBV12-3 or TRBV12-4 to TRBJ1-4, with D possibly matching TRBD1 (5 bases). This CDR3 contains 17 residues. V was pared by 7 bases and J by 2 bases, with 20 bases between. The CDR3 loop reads CASTAIRGGGTNEKLFF. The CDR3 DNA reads TGTGCCAGCACCGCAATCCGGGGCGGAGGGACTAATGAAAAACTGTTTTTT.

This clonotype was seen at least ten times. For the CDR3, the DNA is TGTGCCAGTAGTATTGGAGGAGGGGGCGGGTACGGCTACACCTTC. It encodes CASSIGGGGGYGYTF. The chain uses TRBV19 and TRBJ1-2, with 7 bases aligning to TRBD1. V shed 3 bases, J shed 8 bases, and the junction held 12 bases outside the gene matches. The CDR3 extends over 15 amino acids. Germline V lookup: CDR1 LNHDA, CDR2 SQIVND (reference sequence).

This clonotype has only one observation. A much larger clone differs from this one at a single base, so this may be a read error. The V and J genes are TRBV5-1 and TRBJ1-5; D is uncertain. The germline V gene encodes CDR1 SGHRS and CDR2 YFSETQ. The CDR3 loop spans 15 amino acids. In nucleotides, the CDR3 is TGCGCCAGCAGCTTGGGTCAGAATAGCGATCAGCCCCAGCATTTT. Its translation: CASSLGQNSDQPQHF.

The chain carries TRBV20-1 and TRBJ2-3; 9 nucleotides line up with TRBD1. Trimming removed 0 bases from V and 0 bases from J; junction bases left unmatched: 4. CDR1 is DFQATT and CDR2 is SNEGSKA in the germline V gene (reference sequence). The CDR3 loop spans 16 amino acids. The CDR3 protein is CSARDPGQGSTDTQYF. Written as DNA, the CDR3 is TGCAGTGCTAGAGATCCAGGACAGGGGAGCACAGATACGCAGTATTTT.

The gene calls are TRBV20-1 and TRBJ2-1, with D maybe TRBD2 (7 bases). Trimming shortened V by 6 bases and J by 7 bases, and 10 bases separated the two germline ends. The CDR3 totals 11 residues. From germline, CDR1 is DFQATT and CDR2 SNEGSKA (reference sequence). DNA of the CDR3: TGCAGTGCGGGGGGGCGGAATGAGCAGTTCTTC. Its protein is CSAGGRNEQFF.

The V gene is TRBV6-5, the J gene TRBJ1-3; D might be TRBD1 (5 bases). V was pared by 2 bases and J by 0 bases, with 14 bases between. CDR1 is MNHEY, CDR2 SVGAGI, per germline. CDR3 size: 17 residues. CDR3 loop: CASSYTQPDSSGNTIYF. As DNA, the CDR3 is TGTGCCAGCAGTTACACCCAACCCGACAGCTCTGGAAACACCATATATTTT.

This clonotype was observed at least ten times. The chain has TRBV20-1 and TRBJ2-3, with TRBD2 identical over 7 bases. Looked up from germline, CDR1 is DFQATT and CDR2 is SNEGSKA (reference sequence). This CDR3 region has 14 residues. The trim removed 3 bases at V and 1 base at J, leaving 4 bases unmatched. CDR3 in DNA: TGCAGTGCTAGTTGGGGGGGAGGCACAGATACGCAGTATTTT. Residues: CSASWGGGTDTQYF.

CDR3 bases: TGTGCCTGGAGTGCCCAGGGGGGACAGGGCATACAGCCCCAGCATTTT. Amino acid sequence: CAWSAQGGQGIQPQHF. The chain is built from TRBV30 and TRBJ1-5; 9 nucleotides agree with TRBD1. Trimming removed 1 base from V and 7 bases from J; junction bases left unmatched: 11. The CDR3 contains 16 residues. Germline CDR1 reads GTSNPN; CDR2 reads SVGIG (reference sequence). Full variable domain (remainder filled in from reference TRBV30 and TRBJ1-5): SQTIHQWPATLVQPVGSPLSLECTVEGTSNPNLYWYRQAAGRGLQLLFYSVGIGQISSEVPQNLSASRPQDRQFILSSKKLLLSDSGFYLCAWSAQGGQGIQPQHFGDGTRLSIL.

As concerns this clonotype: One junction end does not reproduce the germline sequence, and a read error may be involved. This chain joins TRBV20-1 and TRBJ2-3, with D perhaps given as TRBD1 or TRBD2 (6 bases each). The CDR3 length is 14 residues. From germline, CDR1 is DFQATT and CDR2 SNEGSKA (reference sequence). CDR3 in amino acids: CSARGGSGADTQYF. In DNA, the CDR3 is TGCAGTGCCAGAGGGGGTAGCGGAGCAGATACGCAGTATTTT.

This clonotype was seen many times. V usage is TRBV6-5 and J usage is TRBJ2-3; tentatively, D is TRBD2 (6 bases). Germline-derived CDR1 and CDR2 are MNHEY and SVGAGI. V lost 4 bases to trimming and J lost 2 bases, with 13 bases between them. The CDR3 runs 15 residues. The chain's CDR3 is CASSSGSGYTDTQYF. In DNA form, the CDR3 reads TGTGCCAGCAGTTCGGGTAGCGGCTACACAGATACGCAGTATTTT.

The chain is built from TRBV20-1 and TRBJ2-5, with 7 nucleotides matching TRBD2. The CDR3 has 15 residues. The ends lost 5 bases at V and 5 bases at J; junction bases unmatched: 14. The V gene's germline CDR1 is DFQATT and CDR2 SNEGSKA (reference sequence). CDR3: CSAAGRGSGVETQYF. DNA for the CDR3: TGCAGTGCTGCCGGTCGAGGGAGCGGGGTTGAGACCCAGTACTTC.

The CDR3 nucleotides are TGCAGCGTTGCGGGCGGGGGGGCGCCGGATACGCAGTATTTT. This sequence encodes CSVAGGGAPDTQYF. The chain employs TRBV29-1 and TRBJ2-3; 9 positions match TRBD2. Germline CDR1 is SQVTM and CDR2 is ANQGSEA. There are 14 residues in the CDR3. With 4 bases clipped from V and 6 bases from J, the junction kept 8 bases outside the gene matches.

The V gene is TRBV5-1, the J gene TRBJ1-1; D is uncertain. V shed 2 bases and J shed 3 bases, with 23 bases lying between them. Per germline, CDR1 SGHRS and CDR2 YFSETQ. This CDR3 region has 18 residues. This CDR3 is CASSLVVGGATGDTEAFF. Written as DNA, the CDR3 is TGCGCCAGCAGCTTAGTGGTAGGCGGCGCTACTGGGGACACTGAAGCTTTCTTT.

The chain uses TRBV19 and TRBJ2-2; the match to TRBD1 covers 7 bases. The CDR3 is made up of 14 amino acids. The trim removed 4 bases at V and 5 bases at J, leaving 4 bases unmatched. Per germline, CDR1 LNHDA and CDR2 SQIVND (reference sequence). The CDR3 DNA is TGTGCCAGTAGTACGAGACAGGGTACCGGGGAGCTGTTTTTT. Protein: CASSTRQGTGELFF.

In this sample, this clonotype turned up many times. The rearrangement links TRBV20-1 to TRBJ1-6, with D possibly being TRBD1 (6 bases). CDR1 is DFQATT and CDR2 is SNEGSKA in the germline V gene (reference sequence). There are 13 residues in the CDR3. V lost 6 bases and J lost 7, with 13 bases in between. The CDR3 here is CSAPTGFNSPLHF. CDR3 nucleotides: TGCAGTGCGCCCACAGGGTTCAATTCACCCCTCCACTTT.

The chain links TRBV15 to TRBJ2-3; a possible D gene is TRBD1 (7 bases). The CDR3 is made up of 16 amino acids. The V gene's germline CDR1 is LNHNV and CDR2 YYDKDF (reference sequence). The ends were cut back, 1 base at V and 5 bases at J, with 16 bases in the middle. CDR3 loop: CATSRGGGTDLDTQYF. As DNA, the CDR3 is TGTGCCACCAGCAGAGGTGGGGGGACAGACTTAGATACGCAGTATTTT.

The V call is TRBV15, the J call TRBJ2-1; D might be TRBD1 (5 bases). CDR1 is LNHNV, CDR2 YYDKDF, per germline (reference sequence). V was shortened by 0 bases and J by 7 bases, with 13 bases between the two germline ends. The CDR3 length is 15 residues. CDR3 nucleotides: TGTGCCACCAGCAGAGATTCAGGGCAGACTAATGAGCAGTTCTTC. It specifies CATSRDSGQTNEQFF. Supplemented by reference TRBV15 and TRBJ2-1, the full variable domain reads DAMVIQNPRYQVTQFGKPVTLSCSQTLNHNVMYWYQQKSSQAPKLLFHYYDKDFNNEADTPDNFQSRRPNTSFCFLDIRSPGLGDTAMYLCATSRDSGQTNEQFFGPGTRLTVL.

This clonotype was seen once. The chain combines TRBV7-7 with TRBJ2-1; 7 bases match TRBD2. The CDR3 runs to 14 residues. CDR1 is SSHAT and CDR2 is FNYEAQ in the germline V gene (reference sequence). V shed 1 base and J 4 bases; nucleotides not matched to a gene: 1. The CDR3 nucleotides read TGTGCCAGCAGCTTAGTTAGCGGGTACAATGAGCAGTTCTTC. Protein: CASSLVSGYNEQFF.

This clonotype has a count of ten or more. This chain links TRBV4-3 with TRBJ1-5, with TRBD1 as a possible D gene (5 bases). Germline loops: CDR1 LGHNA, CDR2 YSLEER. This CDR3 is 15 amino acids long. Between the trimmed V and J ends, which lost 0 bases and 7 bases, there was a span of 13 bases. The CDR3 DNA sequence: TGCGCCAGCAGCCAAGAGACCGGCGGGACGCAGCCCCAGCATTTT. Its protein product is CASSQETGGTQPQHF.

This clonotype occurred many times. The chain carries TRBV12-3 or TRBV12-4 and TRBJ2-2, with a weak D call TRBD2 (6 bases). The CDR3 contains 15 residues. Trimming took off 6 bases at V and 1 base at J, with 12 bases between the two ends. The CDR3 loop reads CASSPTRGNTGELFF. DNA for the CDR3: TGTGCCAGCAGCCCTACGCGGGGGAACACCGGGGAGCTGTTTTTT.

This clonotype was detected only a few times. The CDR3 region is CASSLVGVQPQHF. The CDR3, as DNA: TGTGCCAGCAGCTTAGTAGGTGTTCAGCCCCAGCATTTT. The rearrangement uses TRBV7-8 and TRBJ1-5; D remains unclear. This CDR3 has 13 amino acids. V gave up 1 base and J gave up 6 bases, with 7 bases separating them. In germline, CDR1 is SGHVS, CDR2 FQNEAQ.

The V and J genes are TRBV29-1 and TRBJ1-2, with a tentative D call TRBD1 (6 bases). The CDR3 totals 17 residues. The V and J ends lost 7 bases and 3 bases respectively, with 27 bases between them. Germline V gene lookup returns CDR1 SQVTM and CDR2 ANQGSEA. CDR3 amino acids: CSAQGRRVQGADYGYTF. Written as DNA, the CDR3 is TGCAGCGCCCAGGGGAGGCGCGTACAAGGGGCCGACTATGGCTACACCTTC.

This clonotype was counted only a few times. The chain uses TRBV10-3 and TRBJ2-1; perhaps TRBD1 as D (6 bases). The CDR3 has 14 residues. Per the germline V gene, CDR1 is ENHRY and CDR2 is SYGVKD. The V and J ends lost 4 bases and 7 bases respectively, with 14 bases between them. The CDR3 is CAISVSGGQNEQFF. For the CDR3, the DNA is TGTGCCATCAGTGTGTCTGGGGGACAAAATGAGCAGTTCTTC.

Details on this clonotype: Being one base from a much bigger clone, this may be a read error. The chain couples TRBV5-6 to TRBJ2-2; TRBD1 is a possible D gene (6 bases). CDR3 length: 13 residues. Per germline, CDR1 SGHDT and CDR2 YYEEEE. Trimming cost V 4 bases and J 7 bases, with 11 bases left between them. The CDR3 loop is CASSTQGYGELFF. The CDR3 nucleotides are TGTGCCAGCAGCACCCAGGGGTACGGGGAGCTGTTTTTT.

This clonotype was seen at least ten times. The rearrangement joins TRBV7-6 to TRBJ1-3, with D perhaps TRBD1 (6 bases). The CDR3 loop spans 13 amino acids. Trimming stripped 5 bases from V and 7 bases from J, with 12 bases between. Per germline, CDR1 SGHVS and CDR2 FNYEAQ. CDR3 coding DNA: TGTGCCAGCAGCGCGGACAGTGGGAACACCATATATTTT. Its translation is CASSADSGNTIYF.

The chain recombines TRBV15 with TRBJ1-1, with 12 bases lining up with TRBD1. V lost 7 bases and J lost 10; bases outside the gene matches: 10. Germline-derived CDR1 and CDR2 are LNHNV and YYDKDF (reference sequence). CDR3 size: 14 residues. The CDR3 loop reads CATTLRDRGRGAFF. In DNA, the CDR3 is TGTGCCACCACCCTCCGGGACAGGGGGCGAGGAGCTTTCTTT.

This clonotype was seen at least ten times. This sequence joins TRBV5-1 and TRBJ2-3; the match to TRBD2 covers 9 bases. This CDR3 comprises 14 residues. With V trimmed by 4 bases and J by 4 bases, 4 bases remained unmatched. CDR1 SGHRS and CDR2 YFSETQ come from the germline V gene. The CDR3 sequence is CASSGLAGSDTQYF. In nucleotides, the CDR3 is TGCGCCAGCAGCGGCCTAGCGGGGTCAGATACGCAGTATTTT.